The present entry profiles one TCR beta chain with its context. The sample is drawn from a study of blood T cell repertoires in COVID-19. Whole-study context: PBMCs, B-cell-depleted T cells, or T cells provided the cDNA or gDNA that made up the material.

Authors' analysis steps: Amplification of reference gene primers provided the estimated nucleated cell counts. Only in-frame clones appear in the TCRdb table, and some are missing; sequencing was by immunoSEQ multiplex PCR. The DNA gave D and trimming, while V, J and clone size come from that table. The repertoire holds approximately 140,000 clones, around 81% seen once, with roughly 9% in the top ten. The V gene lost 4 bases and the J gene lost 1 base, with 16 bases spanning the gap. This CDR3 region has 16 residues. Germline CDR1 LNHNV, CDR2 YYDKDF (reference sequence). The TCR was taken from a man in his forties or fifties with active or convalescent COVID-19. The V call is TRBV15, the J call TRBJ2-5; possibly TRBD2 for D (5 bases). Input material: peripheral blood. CDR3 residues: CATSNPALEGQETQYF. CDR3 bases: TGTGCCACCAGCAATCCCGCCCTCGAGGGCCAAGAGACCCAGTACTTC.